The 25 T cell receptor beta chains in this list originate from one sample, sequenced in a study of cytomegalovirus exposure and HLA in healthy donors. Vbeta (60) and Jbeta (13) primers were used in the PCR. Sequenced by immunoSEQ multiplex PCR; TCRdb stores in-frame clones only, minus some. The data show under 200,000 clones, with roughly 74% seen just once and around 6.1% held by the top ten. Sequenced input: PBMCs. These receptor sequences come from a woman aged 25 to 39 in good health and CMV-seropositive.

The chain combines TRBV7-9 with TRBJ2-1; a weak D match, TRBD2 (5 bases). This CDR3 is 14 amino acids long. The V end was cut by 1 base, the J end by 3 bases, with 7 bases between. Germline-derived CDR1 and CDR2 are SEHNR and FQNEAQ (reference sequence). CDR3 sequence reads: CASSLGTVYNEQFF. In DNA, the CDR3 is TGTGCCAGCAGCTTAGGGACTGTCTACAATGAGCAGTTCTTC. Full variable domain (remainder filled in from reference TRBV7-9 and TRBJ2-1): DTGVSQNPRHKITKRGQNVTFRCDPISEHNRLYWYRQTLGQGPEFLTYFQNEAQLEKSRLLSDRFSAERPKGSFSTLEIQRTEQGDSAMYLCASSLGTVYNEQFFGPGTRLTVL.

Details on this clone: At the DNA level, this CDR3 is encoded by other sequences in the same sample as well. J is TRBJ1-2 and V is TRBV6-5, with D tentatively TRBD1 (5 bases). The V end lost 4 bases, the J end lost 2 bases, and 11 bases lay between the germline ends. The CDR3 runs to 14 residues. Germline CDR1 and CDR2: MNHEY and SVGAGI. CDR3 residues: CASSLGGANYGYTF. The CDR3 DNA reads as TGTGCCAGCAGTTTAGGAGGGGCCAACTATGGCTACACCTTC.

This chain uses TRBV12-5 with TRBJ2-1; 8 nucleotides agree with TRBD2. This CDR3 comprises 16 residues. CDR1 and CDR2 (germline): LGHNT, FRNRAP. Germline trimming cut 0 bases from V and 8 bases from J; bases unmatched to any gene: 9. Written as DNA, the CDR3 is TGTGCTAGTGGTTTGGTCCCGGGAGGGCCAGTCCATGAGCAGTTCTTC. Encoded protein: CASGLVPGGPVHEQFF.

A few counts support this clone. CDR3: CSARLAYEQYF. For the CDR3, the DNA is TGCAGTGCTAGGCTAGCCTACGAGCAGTACTTC. V gene TRBV20-1 combines with J gene TRBJ2-7; unclear D gene. Germline CDR1 DFQATT, CDR2 SNEGSKA (reference sequence). The CDR3 sequence is 11 residues long. V lost 3 bases to trimming and J lost 2 bases, with 5 bases between them.

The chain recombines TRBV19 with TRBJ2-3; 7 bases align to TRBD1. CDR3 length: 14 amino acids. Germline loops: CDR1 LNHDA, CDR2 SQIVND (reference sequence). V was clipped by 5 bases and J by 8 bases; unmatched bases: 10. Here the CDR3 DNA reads TGTGCCAGTAGTCTGACAGGGACCGGTGGTACGCAGTATTTT. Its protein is CASSLTGTGGTQYF.

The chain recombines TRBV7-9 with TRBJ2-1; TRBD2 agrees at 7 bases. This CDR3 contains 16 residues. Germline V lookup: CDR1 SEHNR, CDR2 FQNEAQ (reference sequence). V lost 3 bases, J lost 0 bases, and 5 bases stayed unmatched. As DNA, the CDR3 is TGTGCCAGCAGCTTTCCGGGGGGTGACTCCTACAATGAGCAGTTCTTC. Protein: CASSFPGGDSYNEQFF.

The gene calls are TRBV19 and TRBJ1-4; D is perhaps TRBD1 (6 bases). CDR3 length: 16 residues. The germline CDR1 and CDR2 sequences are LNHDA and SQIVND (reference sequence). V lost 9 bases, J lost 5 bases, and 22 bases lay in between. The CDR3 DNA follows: TGTGCCAGCGGATACAGGGAATCGCGAGGGAATGAAAAACTGTTTTTT. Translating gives CASGYRESRGNEKLFF.

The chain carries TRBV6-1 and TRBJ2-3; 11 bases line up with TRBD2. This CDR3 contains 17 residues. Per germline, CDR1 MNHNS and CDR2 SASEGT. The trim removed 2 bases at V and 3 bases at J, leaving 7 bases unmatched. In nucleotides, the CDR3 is TGTGCCAGCAGTGAACTGATTAGCGGGGGGGCAACAGATACGCAGTATTTT. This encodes CASSELISGGATDTQYF.

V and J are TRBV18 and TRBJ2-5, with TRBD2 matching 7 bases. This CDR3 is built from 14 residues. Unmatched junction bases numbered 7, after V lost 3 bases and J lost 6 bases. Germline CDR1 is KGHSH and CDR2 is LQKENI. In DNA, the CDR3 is TGTGCCAGCTCACCCGGGAGGACTGTGAAGACCCAGTACTTC. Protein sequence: CASSPGRTVKTQYF.

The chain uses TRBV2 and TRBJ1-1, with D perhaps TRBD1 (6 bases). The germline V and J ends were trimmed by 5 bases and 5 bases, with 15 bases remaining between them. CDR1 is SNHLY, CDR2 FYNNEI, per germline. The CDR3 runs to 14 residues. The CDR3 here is CASSPQQGGTEAFF. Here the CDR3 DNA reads TGTGCCAGCAGTCCCCAACAGGGTGGAACTGAAGCTTTCTTT. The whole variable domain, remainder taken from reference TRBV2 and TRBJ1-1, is EPEVTQTPSHQVTQMGQEVILRCVPISNHLYFYWYRQILGQKVEFLVSFYNNEISEKSEIFDDQFSVERPDGSNFTLKIRSTKLEDSAMYFCASSPQQGGTEAFFGQGTRLTVV.

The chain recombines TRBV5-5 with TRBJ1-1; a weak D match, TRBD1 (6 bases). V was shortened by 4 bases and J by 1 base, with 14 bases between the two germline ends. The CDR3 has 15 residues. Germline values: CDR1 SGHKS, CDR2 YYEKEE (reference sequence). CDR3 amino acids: CASSPRQGPNTEAFF. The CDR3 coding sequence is TGTGCCAGCAGCCCCAGGCAGGGGCCGAACACTGAAGCTTTCTTT.

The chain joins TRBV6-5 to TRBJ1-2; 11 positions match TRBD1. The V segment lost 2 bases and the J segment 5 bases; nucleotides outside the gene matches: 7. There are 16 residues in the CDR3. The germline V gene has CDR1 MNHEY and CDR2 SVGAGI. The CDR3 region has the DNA TGTGCCAGCAGTTACGGCTTGGGACAGGGGGTTTATGGCTACACCTTC. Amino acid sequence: CASSYGLGQGVYGYTF.

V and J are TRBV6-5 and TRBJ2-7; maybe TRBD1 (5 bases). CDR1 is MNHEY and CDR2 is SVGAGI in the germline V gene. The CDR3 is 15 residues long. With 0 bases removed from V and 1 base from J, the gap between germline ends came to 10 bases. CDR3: CASSYSGDPSYEQYF. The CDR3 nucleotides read TGTGCCAGCAGTTACTCAGGGGATCCATCCTACGAGCAGTACTTC.

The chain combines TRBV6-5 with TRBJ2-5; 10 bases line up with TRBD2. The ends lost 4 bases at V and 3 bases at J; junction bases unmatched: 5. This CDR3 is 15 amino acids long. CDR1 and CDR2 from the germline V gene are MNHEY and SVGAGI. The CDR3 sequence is CASSSSLAGKETQYF. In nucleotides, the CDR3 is TGTGCCAGCAGTTCTTCACTAGCGGGGAAAGAGACCCAGTACTTC.

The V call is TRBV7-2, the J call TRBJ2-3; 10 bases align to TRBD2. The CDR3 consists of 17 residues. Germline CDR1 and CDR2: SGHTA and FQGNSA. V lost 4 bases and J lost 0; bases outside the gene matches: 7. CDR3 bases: TGTGCCAGCAGCTCAACCGGACTAGCGGTTAGCACAGATACGCAGTATTTT. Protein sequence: CASSSTGLAVSTDTQYF.

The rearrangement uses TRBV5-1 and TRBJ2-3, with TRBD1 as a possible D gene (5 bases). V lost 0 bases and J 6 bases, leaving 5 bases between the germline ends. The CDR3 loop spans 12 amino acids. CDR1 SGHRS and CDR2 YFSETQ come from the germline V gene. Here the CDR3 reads CASSLEGDTQYF. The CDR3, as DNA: TGCGCCAGCAGCTTGGAGGGGGATACGCAGTATTTT.

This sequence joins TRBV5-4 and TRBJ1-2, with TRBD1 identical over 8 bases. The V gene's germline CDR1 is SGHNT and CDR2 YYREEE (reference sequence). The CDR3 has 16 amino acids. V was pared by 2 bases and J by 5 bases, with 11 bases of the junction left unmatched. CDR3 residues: CASSLGRAGGAYGYTF. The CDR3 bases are TGTGCCAGCAGCTTAGGGAGAGCAGGGGGCGCGTATGGCTACACCTTC.

The CDR3 region has the DNA TGTGCCCTACAGGGGTCCCAAGAGACCCAGTACTTC. This encodes CALQGSQETQYF. V usage is TRBV7-9 and J usage is TRBJ2-5; 7 nucleotides match TRBD1. The junction had 4 bases not matched to a gene; V was cut back by 11 bases and J by 1 base. The CDR3 spans 12 residues. CDR1 and CDR2 (germline): SEHNR, FQNEAQ (reference sequence).

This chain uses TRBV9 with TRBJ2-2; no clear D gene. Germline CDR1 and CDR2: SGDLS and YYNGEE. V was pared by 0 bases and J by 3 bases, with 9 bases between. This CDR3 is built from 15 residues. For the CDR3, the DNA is TGTGCCAGCAGCGTAGTCGCGACTTACACCGGGGAGCTGTTTTTT. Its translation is CASSVVATYTGELFF.

This CDR3 reads CASSLAQRGNNQPQHF. CDR3 nucleotide sequence: TGTGCCAGCAGCTTGGCGCAGAGAGGGAACAATCAGCCCCAGCATTTT. The chain employs TRBV5-5 and TRBJ1-5; no firm D call. The ends were cut back, 0 bases at V and 3 bases at J, with 13 bases in the middle. The germline CDR1 and CDR2 sequences are SGHKS and YYEKEE (reference sequence). The CDR3 is made up of 16 amino acids.

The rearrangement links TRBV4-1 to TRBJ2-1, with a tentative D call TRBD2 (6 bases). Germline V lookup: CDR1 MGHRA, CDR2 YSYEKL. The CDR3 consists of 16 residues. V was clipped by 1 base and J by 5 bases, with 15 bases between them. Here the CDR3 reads CASSQVSGGANNEQFF. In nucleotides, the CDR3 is TGCGCCAGCAGCCAAGTTTCCGGGGGTGCTAACAATGAGCAGTTCTTC.

The CDR3 DNA sequence: TGTGCCAGCAGCTCCATTGCCGGGACTAGCGGATCCACAGATACGCAGTATTTT. Translated, it gives CASSSIAGTSGSTDTQYF. The V call is TRBV7-3, the J call TRBJ2-3, with 11 nucleotides matching TRBD2. Trimming cost V 4 bases and J 2 bases; bases outside gene matches: 11. In germline, CDR1 is SGHTA, CDR2 FQGTGA. There are 18 residues in the CDR3. Looking up the rest from reference TRBV7-3 and TRBJ2-3 gives the full variable domain: GAGVSQTPSNKVTEKGKYVELRCDPISGHTALYWYRQSLGQGPEFLIYFQGTGAADDSGLPNDRFFAVRPEGSVSTLKIQRTERGDSAVYLCASSSIAGTSGSTDTQYFGPGTRLTVL.

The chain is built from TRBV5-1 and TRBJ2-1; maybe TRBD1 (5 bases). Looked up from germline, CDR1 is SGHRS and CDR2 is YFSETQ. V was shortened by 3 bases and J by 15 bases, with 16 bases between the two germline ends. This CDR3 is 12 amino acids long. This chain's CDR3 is CASSSAGFLPFF. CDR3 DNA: TGCGCCAGCAGCTCAGCAGGGTTCCTCCCGTTCTTC.

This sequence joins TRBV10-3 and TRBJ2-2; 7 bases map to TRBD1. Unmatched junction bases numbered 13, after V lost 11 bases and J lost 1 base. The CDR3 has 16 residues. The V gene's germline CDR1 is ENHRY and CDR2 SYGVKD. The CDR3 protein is CASLASGGLNTGELFF. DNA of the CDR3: TGTGCCTCACTTGCCTCAGGGGGTTTGAACACCGGGGAGCTGTTTTTT.

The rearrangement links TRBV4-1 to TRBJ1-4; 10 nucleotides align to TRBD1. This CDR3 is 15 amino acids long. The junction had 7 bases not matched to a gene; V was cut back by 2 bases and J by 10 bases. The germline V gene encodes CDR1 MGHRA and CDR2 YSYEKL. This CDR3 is CASSQSGQGFGKLFF. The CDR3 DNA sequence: TGCGCCAGCAGCCAATCGGGACAGGGGTTTGGAAAACTGTTTTTT.